This entry lists 18 T cell receptor beta chains sequenced from one sample in a study of siplizumab effects on memory and regulatory T cells. Profiled with immunoSEQ multiplex PCR; TCRdb holds only in-frame clones, not every one. The repertoire consists of tens of thousands of clones, with 70% to 90% occurring once and the leading ten covering approximately 3.8%. Specimen: memory CD4+ T cells sorted from blood. These receptors came from a human donor in good health.

V and J are TRBV7-3 and TRBJ2-5; 7 bases are shared with TRBD2. V lost 5 bases to trimming and J lost 1 base; unmatched junction nucleotides: 7. Germline values: CDR1 SGHTA, CDR2 FQGTGA. The CDR3 runs to 15 residues. In DNA, the CDR3 is TGTGCCAGCAGCGCCGACGGGAGGTCCCAAGAGACCCAGTACTTC. Its translation: CASSADGRSQETQYF.

CDR3 coding DNA: TGTGCCAGCTCGAGCGGACACACAGATACGCAGTATTTT. It yields the protein CASSSGHTDTQYF. The rearrangement links TRBV18 to TRBJ2-3; D may correspond to TRBD1 or TRBD2 (5 bases each). Germline assignment: CDR1 KGHSH and CDR2 LQKENI. This CDR3 has 13 amino acids. Deletions cut 6 bases from V and 2 bases from J, with 9 bases between. Full variable domain (outside the CDR3, taken from reference TRBV18 and TRBJ2-3): NAGVMQNPRHLVRRRGQEARLRCSPMKGHSHVYWYRQLPEEGLKFMVYLQKENIIDESGMPKERFSAEFPKEGPSILRIQQVVRGDSAAYFCASSSGHTDTQYFGPGTRLTVL.

In its sample, this clone was seen a few times. The rearrangement uses TRBV7-2 and TRBJ2-2, with TRBD1 as a possible D gene (6 bases). The V and J ends lost 5 bases and 10 bases respectively, with 17 bases between them. Germline CDR1 reads SGHTA; CDR2 reads FQGNSA. This CDR3 is 14 amino acids long. This CDR3 is CASSRLWGREELFF. CDR3 sequence (DNA): TGTGCCAGCAGCCGGTTGTGGGGGCGCGAGGAGCTGTTTTTT.

The J gene is TRBJ2-5, the V gene TRBV10-3; 10 bases match TRBD2. CDR3 size: 19 residues. Per the germline V gene, CDR1 is ENHRY and CDR2 is SYGVKD. J gave up 0 bases and V 0 bases, and 10 bases lay outside the gene matches. CDR3 residues: CAISESRYTSGNHQETQYF. The CDR3 nucleotides read TGTGCCATCAGTGAGTCGAGGTACACTAGCGGGAACCACCAAGAGACCCAGTACTTC.

V gene TRBV19 combines with J gene TRBJ2-2, with D tentatively TRBD1 (5 bases). Germline CDR1 LNHDA, CDR2 SQIVND (reference sequence). This CDR3 is built from 14 residues. Trimming cost V 7 bases and J 4 bases, with 13 bases left between them. The CDR3 loop is CASNPRAGTGELFF. In DNA form, the CDR3 reads TGTGCCAGTAACCCCAGGGCAGGCACCGGGGAGCTGTTTTTT.

This chain joins TRBV2 and TRBJ1-1, with D perhaps matching TRBD1 (5 bases). The CDR3 has 15 residues. CDR1 and CDR2 from the germline V gene are SNHLY and FYNNEI. Trimming took off 6 bases at V and 4 bases at J, with 18 bases between the two ends. The CDR3 is CASRPKGQILTEAFF. In DNA, the CDR3 is TGTGCCAGCAGGCCTAAGGGGCAGATTCTCACTGAAGCTTTCTTT.

The chain uses TRBV18 and TRBJ1-2; no definite D call. This CDR3 comprises 15 residues. Germline V gene sequence: CDR1 KGHSH, CDR2 LQKENI. Between the trimmed V and J ends, which lost 0 bases and 4 bases, there was a span of 12 bases. The CDR3 spells CASSPPGSSAYGYTF. The CDR3 DNA reads as TGTGCCAGCTCACCACCGGGCAGTTCGGCCTATGGCTACACCTTC.

Only a few counts were recorded for this clone. The CDR3 sequence is CASSPGTGIMSEQYF. CDR3 nucleotides: TGTGCCAGCAGCCCCGGGACAGGTATAATGAGCGAGCAGTACTTC. The chain has TRBV11-2 and TRBJ2-7; 8 nucleotides align to TRBD1. Germline-derived CDR1 and CDR2 are SGHAT and FQNNGV. The V gene end was trimmed by 5 bases and the J gene end by 6 bases; junction bases not matched to a gene: 12. This CDR3 contains 15 residues.

Note on this clone: This specimen includes other DNA sequences encoding the same CDR3. CDR3 in amino acids: CASSLNRGNYGYTF. The CDR3 DNA sequence: TGTGCCAGCAGTTTGAATAGGGGAAACTATGGCTACACCTTC. The gene calls are TRBV7-2 and TRBJ1-2; a possible D gene is TRBD1 (5 bases). Germline lookup yields CDR1 SGHTA and CDR2 FQGNSA. V was pared by 6 bases and J by 2 bases, with 13 bases between. CDR3 length: 14 residues.

The CDR3 DNA reads TGTGCCAGCAGTGAGCCTAGCGGGGGGGCCGGAGATACGCAGTATTTT. Its translation: CASSEPSGGAGDTQYF. The chain joins TRBV6-1 to TRBJ2-3, with 12 bases identical to TRBD2. The V and J ends lost 3 bases and 5 bases, in that order; junction bases with no gene match: 6. The CDR3 has 16 residues. Germline V CDR1 and CDR2: MNHNS, SASEGT.

The genes are TRBV6-6 and TRBJ2-1; 8 bases agree with TRBD2. The V gene's germline CDR1 is MNHNY and CDR2 SVGAGI (reference sequence). The trim removed 6 bases at V and 4 bases at J, leaving 8 bases unmatched. The CDR3 loop spans 15 amino acids. CDR3 in amino acids: CASSDELAEYNEQFF. The CDR3 region has the DNA TGTGCCAGCAGCGACGAACTAGCGGAATACAATGAGCAGTTCTTC.

This clone appeared once. The CDR3 DNA is TGTGCCAGCAGCCCTTACCGGGACTCTGGGGAAAAACTGTTTTTT. It specifies CASSPYRDSGEKLFF. This sequence joins TRBV7-2 and TRBJ1-4; tentatively, D is TRBD1 (5 bases). The CDR3 has 15 residues. CDR1 is SGHTA and CDR2 is FQGNSA in the germline V gene. With 5 bases removed from V and 8 bases from J, the gap between germline ends came to 18 bases.

The rearrangement links TRBV27 to TRBJ1-5, with 7 bases fitting TRBD1. Germline CDR1 reads MNHEY; CDR2 reads SMNVEV (reference sequence). The CDR3 has 12 residues. V trimming: 9 bases; J trimming: 5 bases; junction bases outside the gene matches: 4. The CDR3: CARVGGDQPQHF. The CDR3 bases are TGTGCCAGAGTAGGGGGCGATCAGCCCCAGCATTTT.

The gene calls are TRBV28 and TRBJ2-1; 7 nucleotides match TRBD1. V shed 1 base, J shed 6 bases, and the junction held 6 bases outside the gene matches. The CDR3 has 15 residues. Germline CDR1 reads MDHEN; CDR2 reads SYDVKM. CDR3 sequence reads: CASSLLTGPVNEQFF. The CDR3 nucleotides read TGTGCCAGCAGTTTATTGACAGGGCCGGTCAATGAGCAGTTCTTC.

On this clone: Within the sample, other DNA sequences also encode this same CDR3. This sequence joins TRBV9 and TRBJ2-1, with 10 bases identical to TRBD2. V was pared by 0 bases and J by 2 bases, with 2 bases of the junction left unmatched. The CDR3 loop spans 16 amino acids. In germline, CDR1 is SGDLS, CDR2 YYNGEE. The CDR3 nucleotides are TGTGCCAGCAGCGTAGGTACTAGCGGGGCCTACAATGAGCAGTTCTTC. Its translation is CASSVGTSGAYNEQFF. Drawing the rest from reference TRBV9 and TRBJ2-1, the complete variable domain is DSGVTQTPKHLITATGQRVTLRCSPRSGDLSVYWYQQSLDQGLQFLIQYYNGEERAKGNILERFSAQQFPDLHSELNLSSLELGDSALYFCASSVGTSGAYNEQFFGPGTRLTVL.

The V call is TRBV7-8, the J call TRBJ2-1; D may be TRBD2 (5 bases). Trimming left V 5 bases short and J 7 bases short, with 21 bases between. Germline loops: CDR1 SGHVS, CDR2 FQNEAQ. The CDR3 covers 16 residues. The CDR3 is CASSPYRVRGSNEQFF. CDR3 coding DNA: TGTGCCAGCAGCCCTTACCGGGTACGGGGATCGAATGAGCAGTTCTTC.

V gene TRBV30 combines with J gene TRBJ2-7; tentatively, D is TRBD2 (5 bases). This CDR3 spans 13 amino acids. V was pared by 8 bases and J by 4 bases, with 18 bases between. Per the germline V gene, CDR1 is GTSNPN and CDR2 is SVGIG (reference sequence). The CDR3 bases are TGTGCCCGGAAGAGGGTAGGCCTGTACGAGCAGTACTTC. Protein: CARKRVGLYEQYF.

The V gene is TRBV2, the J gene TRBJ1-1; 8 bases match TRBD1. V was clipped by 7 bases and J by 5 bases; unmatched bases: 6. This CDR3 spans 13 amino acids. Germline V gene sequence: CDR1 SNHLY, CDR2 FYNNEI. The DNA of the CDR3 is TGTGCCAGCAAATTACAGGGGGGGACTGAAGCTTTCTTT. Translating it yields CASKLQGGTEAFF.